Listed below are T cell receptor beta chains from one sample, sequenced in a study of regulatory T cells in long-lasting Graves disease. MiXCR, applied by TCRdb to the multiplex PCR reads, yields one record per CDR3 protein. Of roughly 510,000 distinct CDR3 sequences listed, 15% to 20% are singletons. This sample also belongs to another study, concerning T cells in Graves' hyperthyroidism and ophthalmopathy.

Sequenced here: peripheral blood mononuclear cells (PBMCs), sampled at new diagnosis, from a patient treated with antithyroid drugs. These receptors were obtained from a man aged 18 to 29 with Graves disease. The CDR3 runs from the conserved cysteine through the conserved F or W. D genes are given only for firm matches. The size of a clone is reported for some rows only, either as once, few or many, or as a class for expanded clones.

abundance,j_gene,d_gene,v_gene,CDR3nt,CDR3aa
few,TRBJ1-4,.,TRBV7-9,TGTGCCAGCAGCTTAGCGACAATCAGGGCCCCCGAACTGTTTTTT,CASSLATIRAPELFF
.,TRBJ2-7,TRBD2,TRBV30,TGTGCCTGGAGTTCCCATTTGGATGGGCTGGGACTAGGGGACCGCTACGAGCAGTACTTC,CAWSSHLDGLGLGDRYEQYF
many,TRBJ2-7,TRBD2,TRBV28,TGTGCCAGCAGTTTATCCGGACTAGCGGGAGGGGACGAGCAGTACTTC,CASSLSGLAGGDEQYF
.,TRBJ1-1,TRBD1,TRBV4-1,TGCGCCAGCAGCCATGGCAGGGGGATTTCTGGGAACACTGAAGCTTTCTTT,CASSHGRGISGNTEAFF
many,TRBJ1-5,.,TRBV12-3/TRBV12-4,TGTGCCAGCAGTCACCAGGGGTTCCCCCAGCATTTT,CASSHQGFPQHF
many,TRBJ2-5,.,TRBV7-2,TGTGCCAGCAGCTTGGACTCCCTGGGGGCGACCCAGTACTTC,CASSLDSLGATQYF
few,TRBJ1-2,.,TRBV20-1,TGCAGTGCTAGGGCGCTGGACAGAGGTTACGGCTACACCTTC,CSARALDRGYGYTF
few,TRBJ2-7,.,TRBV5-1,TGCGCCAGCAGCTTGCTTAGCGGACCCTACGAGCAGTACTTC,CASSLLSGPYEQYF
many,TRBJ2-3,.,TRBV12-3/TRBV12-4,TGTGCCAGCAGTTTTCTCTGGGGGGAGTCTAGCACAGATACGCAGTATTTT,CASSFLWGESSTDTQYF
few,TRBJ1-1,.,TRBV24-1,TGTGCCACCAGTGAAAATGACGGGACCACTGAAGCTTTCTTT,CATSENDGTTEAFF
.,TRBJ2-7,.,TRBV7-9,TGTGCCAGCAGCTCCGGCAGGAAGACCTACGAGCAGTACTTC,CASSSGRKTYEQYF
.,TRBJ2-7,TRBD2,TRBV2,TGTGCCACCGGGAGGAACTACGAGCAGTACTTC,CATGRNYEQYF
many,TRBJ2-3,TRBD2,TRBV10-1,TGCGCCAGCAGTGAGCGGGGGGAGGATACGCAGTATTTT,CASSERGEDTQYF
.,TRBJ2-6,TRBD1,TRBV25-1,TGTGCCAGCAGTAGGACAGGGGCGGGGGCCAACGTCCTGACTTTC,CASSRTGAGANVLTF
many,TRBJ2-1,TRBD2,TRBV11-1,TGTGCCAGCAGCGCCAGTCTAGCGGGGGGGCACAATGAGCAGTTCTTC,CASSASLAGGHNEQFF
.,TRBJ2-7,.,TRBV29-1,TGCAGCGCTGGGGGGGGGCCGGACTACGAGCAGTACTTC,CSAGGGPDYEQYF
many,TRBJ2-7,.,TRBV15,TGTGCCACCAGCAGAGATAAGGCAGCTTCCTACGAGCAGTACTTC,CATSRDKAASYEQYF
.,TRBJ1-2,.,TRBV28,TGTGCCAGCAGTTTCTTGGATGGCTACACCTTC,CASSFLDGYTF
many,TRBJ1-1,.,TRBV20-1,TGCAGTGCTAGAGATGAGGGGATTCCTTTCTTT,CSARDEGIPFF
few,TRBJ2-4,.,TRBV6-1,TGTGCCAGCAGTGAAGCGCTGGTGCGGCGGTACTTC,CASSEALVRRYF
many,TRBJ1-1,.,TRBV11-1,TGTGCCAGCATCCCACCGGGGGGCACTGAAGCTTTCTTT,CASIPPGGTEAFF
many,TRBJ2-1,TRBD2,TRBV2,TGTGCCAGCAGTGATGCGGGGAGGGCCCGTCGCGAGCAGTTCTTC,CASSDAGRARREQFF
few,TRBJ2-4,.,TRBV5-4,TGTGCCAGCAGCTTCGGGAGAGGCATTCAGTACTTC,CASSFGRGIQYF
.,TRBJ2-5,TRBD2,TRBV6-2/TRBV6-3,TGTGCCAGCAGACATACTAGCGGGAGCCAAGAGACCCAGTACTTC,CASRHTSGSQETQYF
.,TRBJ1-2,TRBD1,TRBV19,TGTGCCAGTAGGGCGGACAGGATGGGGGCTAATGGCTACACCTTC,CASRADRMGANGYTF
few,TRBJ2-5,TRBD1,TRBV5-5,TGTGCCAGCAGCTTGGAGGACAGGGCAGAGACCCAGTACTTC,CASSLEDRAETQYF
many,TRBJ2-7,.,TRBV5-1,TGCGCCAGCAGCTCTATTGGCCCTCCCTTC,CASSSIGPPF
few,TRBJ2-2,.,TRBV3-1,TGTGCCAGCTGCCAAAGGACACCTTCGAACACCGGGGAGCTGTTTTTT,CASCQRTPSNTGELFF
many,TRBJ2-3,TRBD2,TRBV5-1,TGCGCCAGCAGCTTGGCCAGGTGGGAGGGCCGCACAGATACGCAGTATTTT,CASSLARWEGRTDTQYF
.,TRBJ1-1,.,TRBV19,TGTGCCAGTAGTCTCGATCCTGTGAGGAACACTGAAGCTTTCTTT,CASSLDPVRNTEAFF
many,TRBJ2-3,.,TRBV28,TGTGCCAGCAGTGCCCCCTTGGGGAGTACTAGCACAGATACGCAGTATTTT,CASSAPLGSTSTDTQYF
.,TRBJ1-2,.,TRBV20-1,TGCAGTGCTAGAGACCGTGGGGCCTATGGCTACACCTTC,CSARDRGAYGYTF
.,TRBJ2-1,.,TRBV2,TGTGCCAGCACCCCAATGGGGACGAGCTCCTACAATGAGCAGTTCTTC,CASTPMGTSSYNEQFF
many,TRBJ2-6,.,TRBV28,TGTGCCAGCACCCGATCCGGCCCCGGGGCCAACGTCCTGACTTTC,CASTRSGPGANVLTF
.,TRBJ1-3,.,TRBV20-1,TGCAGTGCTCTCCGGGCCCACTCTGGAAACACCATATATTTT,CSALRAHSGNTIYF
.,TRBJ2-5,.,TRBV12-3/TRBV12-4,TGTGCCAGCAGTCCAGCATACCAAGAGACCCAGTACTTC,CASSPAYQETQYF
many,TRBJ1-5,TRBD1,TRBV6-2/TRBV6-3,TGTGCCAGCAGTTACTCGATTCCGGGACAGGACTACAATCAGCCCCAGCATTTT,CASSYSIPGQDYNQPQHF
many,TRBJ2-7,.,TRBV7-2,TGTGCCAGCAGCTTAGTAGGGAAGGAGCAGTACTTC,CASSLVGKEQYF
many,TRBJ2-1,.,TRBV11-2,TGTGCCAGCAGCCGACGGGAGATGTCCTACAATGAGCAGTTCTTC,CASSRREMSYNEQFF
.,TRBJ1-5,.,TRBV5-6,TGTGCCAGCAGCCTGGGACATGACAATCAGCCCCAGCATTTT,CASSLGHDNQPQHF
.,TRBJ2-1,TRBD2,TRBV3-1,TGTGCCAGCAGCCCGGGACTAGCGGGTTACAGTGAGCAGTTCTTC,CASSPGLAGYSEQFF
many,TRBJ2-2,.,TRBV12-3/TRBV12-4,TGTGCCAGCGGGCGCGGGACCGGGGAGCTGTTTTTT,CASGRGTGELFF
many,TRBJ2-7,TRBD1,TRBV28,TGTGCCAGCAGCATCGAAGGGACAGGGATCTCCTACGAGCAGTACTTC,CASSIEGTGISYEQYF
many,TRBJ1-1,.,TRBV28,TGTGCCAGCAGTACTCTCGGGGGGAGGTGGAACACTGAAGCTTTCTTT,CASSTLGGRWNTEAFF
few,TRBJ1-4,.,TRBV2,TGTGCCAGCACCGAACAGGGCTTAGATGAAAAACTGTTTTTT,CASTEQGLDEKLFF
.,TRBJ2-2,.,TRBV9,TGTGCCAGCGGTGTGCTGGGGGCGCAGGACGGGGAGCTGTTTTTT,CASGVLGAQDGELFF
many,TRBJ1-2,.,TRBV11-2,TGTGCCAGCAGCTTAGAGTCAGGGATTGACGGTGGCTACACCTTC,CASSLESGIDGGYTF
many,TRBJ1-5,.,TRBV11-2,TGTGCCAGCAGCTTAGACAGGGGACAGCCCCAGCATTTT,CASSLDRGQPQHF
.,TRBJ2-7,.,TRBV11-2,TGTGCCAGCATCTCCCCAGGGGCGGGCGAGCAGTACTTC,CASISPGAGEQYF
many,TRBJ1-5,.,TRBV12-3/TRBV12-4,TGTGCCAGCAGTTTAGCGGATACAGGAAGGCCCCAGCATTTT,CASSLADTGRPQHF
few,TRBJ2-2,.,TRBV30,TGTGCCGCCGGGACTTTCGGAGGCGGGGAGCTGTTTTTT,CAAGTFGGGELFF
many,TRBJ2-1,.,TRBV11-1,TGTGCCAGCAGCTTAGCGCCCCGGAGTAATGAGCAGTTCTTC,CASSLAPRSNEQFF
.,TRBJ2-1,TRBD2,TRBV4-1,TGCGCCAGCAGCCTCGGACTAGCGGGAAAGAGGGATGAGCAGTTCTTC,CASSLGLAGKRDEQFF
many,TRBJ2-3,.,TRBV10-3,TGTGCCATCGGTTCCACGAGGGGGGGCATTGCAGATACGCAGTATTTT,CAIGSTRGGIADTQYF
many,TRBJ2-1,TRBD1,TRBV7-2,TGTGCCAGCAGCCTTTCCCGGGACAGGGCGGGGGAGTTCTTC,CASSLSRDRAGEFF
few,TRBJ1-1,.,TRBV28,TGTGCCAGCAGTTTAGGGACAAAAGCCAACACTGAAGCTTTCTTT,CASSLGTKANTEAFF
.,TRBJ1-2,.,TRBV7-9,TGTGCCAGCACCCTAGGGGTATCCGGCTACACCTTC,CASTLGVSGYTF
many,TRBJ1-4,TRBD1,TRBV7-9,TGTGCCAGCAGCCGGACAGGACGGAATGAAAAACTGTTTTTT,CASSRTGRNEKLFF
.,TRBJ2-5,TRBD2,TRBV9,TGTGCCAGCAGCGGAGGGACTAGCGGGAGGGCCTCCAGAGAGACCCAGTACTTC,CASSGGTSGRASRETQYF
many,TRBJ2-2,.,TRBV10-3,TGTGCCATCAGTGAGCAGCGGCCCGGGGAGCTGTTTTTT,CAISEQRPGELFF